This T cell receptor beta chain came from a study of blood T cell repertoires in COVID-19 (dated by TCRdb to about 2020). As for the study more broadly: Samples from collaborators originated in the United States, Italy and Spain and spanned both the acute and convalescent phases of COVID-19. The material from the prospective study consisted of cDNA or gDNA derived from T cells, B-cell-depleted T cells, or PBMCs. The dataset comprised deeply sampled blood TCRbeta repertoires from subjects exposed to, actively infected with, or recovered from COVID-19. The repertoires were made available in a free public database intended to serve as a resource for research on the immune response to SARS-CoV-2. Samples were obtained from the ongoing ImmuneRACE study (first 160 participants) and from roughly 1,300 subjects provided by 6 global collaborators. Sample metadata almost always included a de-identified subject ID, COVID-19 status, age in years and sex. Where available, HLA class I and class II types were taken from metadata supplied by the sample provider and were not determined by assay-based typing.

Points the paper makes about the study in general: Clinical and demographic metadata were provided uncurated, with the amount varying by source and participant.

Collaborating institutions collected whole blood in K2EDTA tubes following their own protocols. For TCRbeta analysis, collaborators shipped samples in one of three forms: frozen whole blood, isolated PBMCs, or DNA extracted from either of those sample types. The V end gives up 5 bases and the J end 5 bases, leaving 7 bases in the junction not matched to a gene. Taken from cysteine to phenylalanine, the CDR3 has 14 residues. Of the read, only the CDR3 DNA is kept; its 42 bases are in frame from base 1. CDR1 and CDR2 were assigned from the germline V gene (reference sequence) as LNHDA and SQIVND. The immunoSEQ Assay, a bias-controlled multiplex PCR, was used to amplify TCRbeta CDR3 regions from genomic DNA. The authors' analysis ran thus. The number of nucleated cells in each sample was estimated from the amplification of reference gene primers within the assay. To quantify the absolute abundance of each unique TCRbeta CDR3 rearrangement, sequence reads were collapsed and filtered. For each sample, productive Simpson clonality was calculated as the square root of Simpson's diversity index across productive rearrangements. TCRdb mirrors the immuneACCESS table, restricted to in-frame sequences. Some clones are absent from its copies; in checked studies, under half trace to an unresolved V gene, and the reason for the others is unknown. V and J calls and clone size are those listed in that table; D and trimming were worked out from the DNA. Recorded for this sample are over 200,000 clones; roughly 87% of them occurred a single time. The ten largest clones capture roughly 2% of the sample.

Comments on this clone: There is no known antigen for this receptor. No base quality values were provided; no much bigger clone lies one nucleotide off.

What was sequenced was peripheral blood. The receptor's source is a man between 40 and 49 years old with active or convalescent COVID-19. The chain joins TRBV19 to TRBJ2-3; 7 bases in the middle match TRBD1. In nucleotides, the sequence is TGTGCCAGTAGTTGGGCAGGGGGACGAGATACGCAGTATTTT. This is translated as CASSWAGGRDTQYF.